Described below is a single TCR beta chain sequence and its context. Its antigen is as yet unknown. Profiling relied on immunoSEQ multiplex PCR, and the TCRdb table lists in-frame clones only, not all of them. Of approximately 150,000 clones listed, 92% are singletons. The data originate from a study of T cell responses to AZD1222 COVID-19 vaccine. Study-level information: Pooling was applied to second doses at about 4 or about 12 weeks. Whole-study results and caveats: At baseline, just a handful of AZD1222 recipients tested seropositive. Without day 14 samples, only post-peak T cell repertoires were studied.

Trimming took 3 bases from V and 5 from J, leaving 17 bases between them. The CDR3 covers 16 residues. Germline CDR1 and CDR2: ENHRY and SYGVKD. This chain connects TRBV10-3 to TRBJ2-4, with a possible D match to TRBD1 (6 bases). Material: peripheral blood, obtained on day 0 of AZD1222 vaccination. The receptor comes from an adult in good health. The CDR3 sequence: CAISDLNRDGQNIQYF. The DNA of the CDR3 is TGTGCCATCAGTGACCTAAACAGGGACGGTCAAAACATTCAGTACTTC.